The rows below give T cell receptor beta chains drawn from one sample of a study of shared clonotypes between healthy human individuals. Assay used: immunoSEQ multiplex PCR; TCRdb lists only in-frame clones, some missing. The data contain 2 million to 2.5 million clones, roughly 94% of them singletons. Sequenced sample: naive CD8+ T cells sorted from blood. These receptors were collected from a man between 18 and 35 years old in good health. Each CDR3 is given with its conserved first and last residue. A D gene is named only where the DNA matches it firmly. Clone size is given for some rows only: seen once, a few or many times, or a class if the clone is expanded.

clone size: .
J gene: TRBJ1-5
V gene: TRBV7-6
D gene: TRBD1
CDR3 DNA: TGTGCCAGAACCCAGGGGGCAAGCAATCAGCCCCAGCATTTT
CDR3 protein: CARTQGASNQPQHF

clone size: .
J gene: TRBJ2-5
V gene: TRBV7-6
D gene: TRBD2
CDR3 DNA: TGTGCCAGCAGCCCCGGCATCGGACTAGCCCAAGAGACCCAGTACTTC
CDR3 protein: CASSPGIGLAQETQYF

clone size: .
J gene: TRBJ2-1
V gene: TRBV12-1
D gene: .
CDR3 DNA: TGTGCCAGCAGCCCCACGGACTATAGCGCCTACAATGAGCAGTTCTTC
CDR3 protein: CASSPTDYSAYNEQFF

clone size: .
J gene: TRBJ1-2
V gene: TRBV11-2
D gene: .
CDR3 DNA: TGTGCCAGCAGCTTTCCCGGGGTGGCTAACTATGGCTACACCTTC
CDR3 protein: CASSFPGVANYGYTF

clone size: .
J gene: TRBJ2-2
V gene: TRBV5-6
D gene: .
CDR3 DNA: TGTGCCAGCAGCTTGCGGATGTACGTCTCGAACACCGGGGAGCTGTTTTTT
CDR3 protein: CASSLRMYVSNTGELFF

clone size: .
J gene: TRBJ1-2
V gene: TRBV5-5
D gene: TRBD1
CDR3 DNA: TGTGCCAGCAGCGTCCCTGGGACAGGGCGACGAGGCTACACCTTC
CDR3 protein: CASSVPGTGRRGYTF

clone size: .
J gene: TRBJ2-1
V gene: TRBV10-1
D gene: TRBD2
CDR3 DNA: TGCGCCAGCAGTGAGTCTGTTGCGGGAGTTTCCAACAATGAGCAGTTCTTC
CDR3 protein: CASSESVAGVSNNEQFF

clone size: .
J gene: TRBJ1-3
V gene: TRBV4-1
D gene: .
CDR3 DNA: TGCGCCAGCAGCCAAGATCGGGGGAACACCATATATTTT
CDR3 protein: CASSQDRGNTIYF

clone size: .
J gene: TRBJ1-4
V gene: TRBV6-5
D gene: .
CDR3 DNA: TGTGCCAGCAGTTACTTGGAGTCAACTAATGAAAAACTGTTTTTT
CDR3 protein: CASSYLESTNEKLFF

clone size: .
J gene: TRBJ1-5
V gene: TRBV6-6
D gene: .
CDR3 DNA: TGTGCCAGTACAGACTCTAATGGATGGCATTTT
CDR3 protein: CASTDSNGWHF

clone size: .
J gene: TRBJ1-1
V gene: TRBV27
D gene: .
CDR3 DNA: TGTGCCAGCAGTTTCGAGGGGGGCACTGAAGCTTTCTTT
CDR3 protein: CASSFEGGTEAFF

clone size: .
J gene: TRBJ2-5
V gene: TRBV4-1
D gene: .
CDR3 DNA: TGCGCCAGCAGCCAAGAGGGGAGGGGGGTGGAGACCCAGTACTTC
CDR3 protein: CASSQEGRGVETQYF

clone size: once
J gene: TRBJ1-4
V gene: TRBV7-9
D gene: .
CDR3 DNA: TGTGCCAGCAGCTTAGTTGGGGGGGCTAATGAAAAACTGTTTTTT
CDR3 protein: CASSLVGGANEKLFF

clone size: .
J gene: TRBJ2-2
V gene: TRBV7-2
D gene: .
CDR3 DNA: TGTGCCAGCAGCCCTACCCCCGGGGGTCTAGGGGAGCTGTTTTTT
CDR3 protein: CASSPTPGGLGELFF

clone size: .
J gene: TRBJ2-6
V gene: TRBV7-6
D gene: .
CDR3 DNA: TGTGCCAGCAGCCCGGAGGCTAGCCCCTCGGCTGGGGCCAACGTCCTGACTTTC
CDR3 protein: CASSPEASPSAGANVLTF

clone size: .
J gene: TRBJ2-7
V gene: TRBV13
D gene: TRBD2
CDR3 DNA: TGTGCCAGCAGCGAGCGAACTAGCGGGAGCTCCTACGAGCAGTACTTC
CDR3 protein: CASSERTSGSSYEQYF